Detailed here is one TCR beta chain. Its antigen is unidentified. Combining a sample-barcoded 5' primer with a J-beta primer mix, a second PCR ran for about 7 to 11 cycles. MiXCR was run by TCRdb on the 5' RACE reads, yielding one entry per CDR3 protein. This table holds 1 million or so distinct CDR3 sequences, more than 40% found once. The data belong to a study of blood T cells in healthy people across ages. This CDR3 has 15 residues. CDR1 DFQATT and CDR2 SNEGSKA come from the germline V gene (reference sequence). With V trimmed by 0 bases and J by 11 bases, 15 bases remained unmatched. Study-level points and caveats: The study lacked donor CMV status, which possibly confounded expanded clonotype changes.

The TCR sequence derives from a woman aged 60-70 years in good health. J is TRBJ2-5 and V is TRBV20-1, with 7 bases identical to TRBD2. The specimen was blood. CDR3 sequence (DNA): TGCAGTGCTAGAGATGGGGCTAGCGGTCCCCTGGAGCAGTACTTC. Its protein product is CSARDGASGPLEQYF.